In this sample, the clone carrying this T cell receptor beta chain turned up a few times. The V and J ends lost 3 bases and 3 bases, in that order; junction bases with no gene match: 4. The germline CDR1 and CDR2 sequences are DFQATT and SNEGSKA (reference sequence). CDR3 length equals 15 residues. Cells sorted as Tregs were CD4+, CD25+ and CD127-/low. After constant-region reverse-primer amplification, full-length variable regions underwent semi-nested PCR with Nested Universal Primer A. TCRdb reprocessed the 5' RACE reads via MiXCR and lists one record per CDR3 protein. In the table there are over 8,000 distinct CDR3 sequences, approximately 31% of which are singletons.

V usage is TRBV20-1 and J usage is TRBJ2-3, with 12 nucleotides matching TRBD2. The TCR sequence derives from a female donor with breast cancer. The sequenced sample consisted of Tregs sorted from blood. Written as DNA, the CDR3 is TGCAGTGCTAGGCAACTAGCGGGAGGAACAGATACGCAGTATTTT. It is translated as CSARQLAGGTDTQYF.